This entry lists 19 T cell receptor beta chains sequenced from one sample in a study of cytotoxic CD8 clonotypes in ibrutinib-treated CLL. Libraries were prepared by immunoSEQ multiplex PCR; TCRdb keeps only in-frame clonotypes and omits some of them. The sample lists approximately 90,000 clones, 75% to 80% seen once, with around 25% in the top ten. The sample consisted of PBMCs, taken after 24 months of ibrutinib treatment. The receptors were sampled from a human donor with chronic lymphocytic leukemia.

The CDR3 is CASSPAGTGKRAEAFF. The CDR3 bases are TGTGCCAGCAGCCCAGCGGGGACAGGGAAAAGGGCTGAAGCTTTCTTT. The chain combines TRBV4-2 with TRBJ1-1; 9 nucleotides align to TRBD1. Germline V lookup: CDR1 LGHNA, CDR2 YNFKEQ. The CDR3 is made up of 16 amino acids. Losses at the gene ends were 4 bases for V and 6 bases for J; bases not matched to a gene: 12.

The chain recombines TRBV15 with TRBJ1-2, with D possibly TRBD1 on 6 matching bases. Germline values: CDR1 LNHNV, CDR2 YYDKDF (reference sequence). V was trimmed by 1 base and J by 4 bases, leaving 10 bases between them. The CDR3 loop spans 14 amino acids. CDR3: CATSRGQGSYGYTF. The CDR3 DNA follows: TGTGCCACCAGCAGAGGCCAGGGGTCCTATGGCTACACCTTC.

This chain uses TRBV30 with TRBJ2-3; D could derive from TRBD1 or TRBD2 (5 bases each). V lost 3 bases, J lost 6 bases, and 22 bases lay in between. Germline-derived CDR1 and CDR2 are GTSNPN and SVGIG (reference sequence). The CDR3 length is 16 residues. This chain's CDR3 is CAWSAGWLGEKDTQYF. The CDR3 bases are TGTGCCTGGAGCGCAGGGTGGTTGGGGGAAAAGGATACGCAGTATTTT.

The rearrangement links TRBV5-1 to TRBJ1-3; 9 bases agree with TRBD1. The germline gives CDR1 SGHRS, CDR2 YFSETQ. Trimming at V came to 4 bases and at J to 4 bases, leaving 6 bases not matched to a gene. This CDR3 region has 15 residues. The CDR3 DNA sequence: TGCGCCAGCAGCAGTGGGACAGGGTCGGGAAACACCATATATTTT. Its translation is CASSSGTGSGNTIYF.

This chain joins TRBV6-6 and TRBJ1-6; D gene unclear. V was cut by 6 bases and J by 5 bases, with 8 bases left in between. Germline V gene data show CDR1 as MNHNY and CDR2 as SVGAGI (reference sequence). The CDR3 runs 13 residues. The CDR3, as DNA: TGTGCCAGCAGGCGGACCAATAATTCACCCCTCCACTTT. It yields the protein CASRRTNNSPLHF.

V is TRBV30 and J is TRBJ1-2; weak D call: TRBD1 (5 bases). Per the germline V gene, CDR1 is GTSNPN and CDR2 is SVGIG (reference sequence). Deletions cut 2 bases from V and 4 bases from J, with 14 bases between. There are 14 residues in the CDR3. CDR3 sequence reads: CAWSQLGGTYGYTF. The CDR3 DNA reads as TGTGCCTGGAGTCAACTCGGGGGGACCTATGGCTACACCTTC.

The gene calls are TRBV6-6 and TRBJ1-5, with TRBD1 as a possible D gene (5 bases). The CDR3 spans 14 residues. Per the germline V gene, CDR1 is MNHNY and CDR2 is SVGAGI (reference sequence). V shed 5 bases and J shed 4 bases, with 12 bases lying between them. CDR3 sequence reads: CASSRGGTNQPQHF. The CDR3, as DNA: TGTGCCAGCAGTCGGGGTGGGACTAATCAGCCCCAGCATTTT.

The chain carries TRBV2 and TRBJ2-7, with D possibly being TRBD1 (6 bases). CDR1 and CDR2 (germline): SNHLY, FYNNEI. The germline V and J ends were trimmed by 6 bases and 1 base, with 10 bases remaining between them. This CDR3 is 13 amino acids long. CDR3 amino acids: CASSQQGSYEQYF. In nucleotides, the CDR3 is TGTGCCAGCAGCCAACAGGGTTCCTACGAGCAGTACTTC.

This chain links TRBV19 with TRBJ2-1; the D gene could be TRBD1 or TRBD2 (6 bases each). CDR1 and CDR2 from the germline V gene are LNHDA and SQIVND (reference sequence). The CDR3 covers 15 residues. With 4 bases removed from V and 4 bases from J, the gap between germline ends came to 14 bases. This CDR3 reads CASSRQPGAYNEQFF. In nucleotides, the CDR3 is TGTGCCAGTAGTAGACAGCCGGGGGCTTACAATGAGCAGTTCTTC.

V usage is TRBV6-1 and J usage is TRBJ2-6; no firm D call. The CDR3 length is 17 residues. Germline V gene lookup returns CDR1 MNHNS and CDR2 SASEGT. V was cut by 2 bases and J by 0 bases, with 11 bases left in between. CDR3 sequence: CASSEILGRSGANVLTF. The CDR3 DNA follows: TGTGCCAGCAGTGAAATTCTGGGTCGCTCTGGGGCCAACGTCCTGACTTTC.

V usage is TRBV18 and J usage is TRBJ1-5, with D perhaps TRBD1 (6 bases). V lost 3 bases to trimming and J lost 3 bases, with 18 bases between them. This CDR3 contains 17 residues. From germline, CDR1 is KGHSH and CDR2 LQKENI. In nucleotides, the CDR3 is TGTGCCAGCTCACCCGGGACAATGATTGACAACAATCAGCCCCAGCATTTT. It encodes CASSPGTMIDNNQPQHF.

The rearrangement links TRBV15 to TRBJ2-1; 8 positions match TRBD2. Germline CDR1 and CDR2: LNHNV and YYDKDF (reference sequence). The CDR3 is made up of 15 amino acids. V lost 3 bases to trimming and J lost 5 bases; unmatched junction nucleotides: 6. DNA for the CDR3: TGTGCCACCAGCAGGGTAGCGGGATTTAACAATGAGCAGTTCTTC. It is translated as CATSRVAGFNNEQFF.

The J gene is TRBJ1-1, the V gene TRBV5-1; D uncertain. Trimming removed 0 bases at V and 1 base at J, with 16 bases between. Germline V gives CDR1 SGHRS, CDR2 YFSETQ. The CDR3 extends over 17 amino acids. This CDR3 reads CASSLAVSATENTEAFF. The CDR3 DNA reads as TGCGCCAGCAGCTTGGCCGTTTCCGCGACGGAGAACACTGAAGCTTTCTTT.

The chain recombines TRBV5-1 with TRBJ2-7, with a tentative D call TRBD2 (5 bases). Germline V lookup: CDR1 SGHRS, CDR2 YFSETQ. The CDR3 is 15 residues long. V was pared by 0 bases and J by 0 bases, with 10 bases between. The CDR3: CASSLGPGSSYEQYF. Here the CDR3 DNA reads TGCGCCAGCAGCTTGGGGCCTGGGAGCTCCTACGAGCAGTACTTC.

The chain joins TRBV5-1 to TRBJ1-6, with D possibly matching TRBD1 (6 bases). Looked up from germline, CDR1 is SGHRS and CDR2 is YFSETQ. CDR3 size: 14 residues. The V gene lost 4 bases and the J gene lost 9 bases, with 14 bases spanning the gap. DNA for the CDR3: TGCGCCAGCAGCCTTCAAGGGGGGGGTTCACCCCTCCACTTT. It encodes CASSLQGGGSPLHF.

V is TRBV28 and J is TRBJ2-7; a possible D gene is TRBD1 (5 bases). Germline V CDR1 and CDR2: MDHEN, SYDVKM. Trimming cost V 7 bases and J 0 bases, with 7 bases left between them. CDR3 size: 12 residues. The CDR3 reads CASKGSSYEQYF. CDR3 nucleotides: TGTGCCAGCAAGGGGTCCTCCTACGAGCAGTACTTC.

The chain is built from TRBV30 and TRBJ2-5; a weak D match, TRBD2 (6 bases). The CDR3 is 15 amino acids. Per germline, CDR1 GTSNPN and CDR2 SVGIG (reference sequence). V was cut by 2 bases and J by 0 bases, with 13 bases left in between. The CDR3 DNA reads as TGTGCCTGGAGTCCCGGGGGACGGAACCAAGAGACCCAGTACTTC. Its protein product is CAWSPGGRNQETQYF. Based on the CDR3 plus reference TRBV30 and TRBJ2-5, the full variable domain is SQTIHQWPATLVQPVGSPLSLECTVEGTSNPNLYWYRQAAGRGLQLLFYSVGIGQISSEVPQNLSASRPQDRQFILSSKKLLLSDSGFYLCAWSPGGRNQETQYFGPGTRLLVL.

This chain uses TRBV25-1 with TRBJ2-2, with D unresolved. CDR1 and CDR2 (germline): MGHDK, SYGVNS. CDR3 length: 14 amino acids. V was clipped by 5 bases and J by 5 bases, with 12 bases between them. The CDR3 DNA is TGTGCCAGCAGTTCTTGGACGGAAACCGGGGAGCTGTTTTTT. Translation: CASSSWTETGELFF.

This chain uses TRBV18 with TRBJ2-1, with a tentative D call TRBD2 (6 bases). The CDR3 has 15 residues. Per the germline V gene, CDR1 is KGHSH and CDR2 is LQKENI. With 3 bases removed from V and 2 bases from J, the gap between germline ends came to 11 bases. CDR3 in DNA: TGTGCCAGCTCACCTGTGGGGGGTACCTACAATGAGCAGTTCTTC. Amino acids: CASSPVGGTYNEQFF.